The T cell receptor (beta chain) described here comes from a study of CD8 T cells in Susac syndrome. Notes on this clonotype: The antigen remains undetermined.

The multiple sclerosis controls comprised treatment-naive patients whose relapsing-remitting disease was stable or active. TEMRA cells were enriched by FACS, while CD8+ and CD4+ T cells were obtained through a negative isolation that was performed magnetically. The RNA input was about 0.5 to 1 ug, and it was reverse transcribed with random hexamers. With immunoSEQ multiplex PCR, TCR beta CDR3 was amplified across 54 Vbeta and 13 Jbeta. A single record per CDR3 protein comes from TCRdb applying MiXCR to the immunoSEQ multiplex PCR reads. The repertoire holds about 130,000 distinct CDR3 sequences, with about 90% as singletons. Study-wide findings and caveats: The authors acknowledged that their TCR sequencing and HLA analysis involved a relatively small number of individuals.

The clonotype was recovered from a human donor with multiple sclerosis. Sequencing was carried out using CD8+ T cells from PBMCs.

CDR3 protein: CASRPGTNYGYTF. CDR3 sequence (DNA): TGTGCCAGCAGGCCGGGAACTAACTATGGCTACACCTTC. V gene TRBV7-9 combines with J gene TRBJ1-2; D not certain. There are 13 residues in the CDR3. CDR1 and CDR2 from the germline V gene are SEHNR and FQNEAQ (reference sequence). The V end was cut by 6 bases, the J end by 0 bases, with 8 bases between. The full variable domain, rest sourced from reference TRBV7-9 and TRBJ1-2, is DTGVSQNPRHKITKRGQNVTFRCDPISEHNRLYWYRQTLGQGPEFLTYFQNEAQLEKSRLLSDRFSAERPKGSFSTLEIQRTEQGDSAMYLCASRPGTNYGYTFGSGTRLTVV.